This TCR beta chain was observed in a study of cytomegalovirus exposure and HLA in healthy donors. Turning to the study itself: The roughly 130 validation repertoires used the same platform as the 600 to 750 first-cohort repertoires (as reported by a later analysis).

Generated by immunoSEQ multiplex PCR, the TCRdb table keeps only in-frame clones and is missing some. The repertoire holds some 170,000 clones, with around 96% as singletons. Germline V gives CDR1 SGHVS, CDR2 FNYEAQ. The CDR3 consists of 14 residues. Trimming cost V 5 bases and J 3 bases, with 11 bases left between them. General observations from the study: Most TCR sequences proved rare, with some public TCRs found in many donors.

Turning to this clone: The antigen remains unidentified.

The chain uses TRBV7-6 and TRBJ1-5, with D possibly matching TRBD1 (5 bases). The sequenced sample was PBMCs. The TCR was taken from a woman younger than 30 in good health and CMV-seronegative. CDR3 residues: CASSPRGTNQPQHF. The CDR3 DNA sequence: TGTGCCAGCAGCCCTCGGGGGACCAATCAGCCCCAGCATTTT.